These 27 T cell receptor beta chains originate from one sample sequenced in a study of T cell responses to AZD1222 COVID-19 vaccine. Clones were sequenced by immunoSEQ multiplex PCR, and TCRdb holds only the in-frame ones, with some missing. In the table there are 150,000 or so clones, more than 85% of which are singletons. Sequencing was performed on peripheral blood, taken on day 0 of AZD1222 vaccination. The receptors shown here come from an adult in good health.

The V gene is TRBV6-5, the J gene TRBJ2-7, with D uncertain. The germline CDR1 and CDR2 sequences are MNHEY and SVGAGI. V gave up 2 bases and J gave up 0 bases, with 8 bases separating them. This CDR3 has 14 residues. CDR3 sequence reads: CASSYEVSSYEQYF. The DNA of the CDR3 is TGTGCCAGCAGTTACGAGGTTAGCTCCTACGAGCAGTACTTC.

A remark on this clone: Germline and junction disagree at one end, which may indicate a read error. The chain carries TRBV28 and TRBJ1-5; 7 nucleotides align to TRBD1. CDR1 MDHEN and CDR2 SYDVKM come from the germline V gene. This CDR3 has 12 amino acids. CDR3 sequence: CASWTGNEPQHF. Written as DNA, the CDR3 is TGTGCCAGTTGGACAGGCAATGAGCCCCAGCATTTT.

This rearrangement joins TRBV7-7 to TRBJ2-3, with 12 positions matching TRBD2. The CDR3 runs to 14 residues. Germline V gene sequence: CDR1 SSHAT, CDR2 FNYEAQ (reference sequence). V shed 3 bases, J shed 6 bases, and the junction held 1 base outside the gene matches. The CDR3 region is CASSLGLAGDTQYF. CDR3 DNA: TGTGCCAGCAGCTTGGGACTAGCGGGTGATACGCAGTATTTT.

This chain connects TRBV29-1 to TRBJ1-3, with D unresolved. In germline, CDR1 is SQVTM, CDR2 ANQGSEA. The CDR3 is 11 amino acids. V was pared by 6 bases and J by 9 bases, with 12 bases between. CDR3 region: CSVGEVGTIYF. The CDR3 nucleotides are TGCAGCGTCGGGGAAGTTGGCACCATATATTTT.

This chain uses TRBV3-1 (or the pseudogene TRBV3-2) with TRBJ1-5, with D unresolved. The CDR3 has 15 residues. Germline V CDR1 and CDR2: LGHDT, YNNKEL (reference sequence). Trimming left V 1 base short and J 4 bases short, with 11 bases between. CDR3 DNA: TGTGCCAGCAGCCAAGGGGCACTAACGAATCAGCCCCAGCATTTT. It specifies CASSQGALTNQPQHF.

The chain combines TRBV7-2 with TRBJ1-2; no definite D call. The CDR3 extends over 15 amino acids. V gave up 2 bases and J gave up 0 bases, with 10 bases separating them. Germline V CDR1 and CDR2: SGHTA, FQGNSA. The CDR3 reads CASSLQGAANYGYTF. Here the CDR3 DNA reads TGTGCCAGCAGCTTACAAGGTGCCGCTAACTATGGCTACACCTTC.

This rearrangement joins TRBV9 to TRBJ1-1; the match to TRBD1 covers 10 bases. J was trimmed by 2 bases and V by 0 bases; bases with no gene match: 1. Germline CDR1 is SGDLS and CDR2 is YYNGEE. This CDR3 comprises 15 residues. DNA for the CDR3: TGTGCCAGCAGCGTAGGGACAGGGGGAAACACTGAAGCTTTCTTT. It encodes CASSVGTGGNTEAFF.

The rearrangement uses TRBV9 and TRBJ1-2; unclear D gene. Germline V gene lookup returns CDR1 SGDLS and CDR2 YYNGEE. V was shortened by 4 bases and J by 7 bases, with 20 bases between the two germline ends. CDR3 size: 15 residues. The CDR3 nucleotides read TGTGCCAGCAGCCCTAGCGCCGGGAGTAATCGTGGCTACACCTTC. This encodes CASSPSAGSNRGYTF. The variable domain in full, with the rest retrieved from reference TRBV9 and TRBJ1-2, is DSGVTQTPKHLITATGQRVTLRCSPRSGDLSVYWYQQSLDQGLQFLIQYYNGEERAKGNILERFSAQQFPDLHSELNLSSLELGDSALYFCASSPSAGSNRGYTFGSGTRLTVV.

The rearrangement uses TRBV11-2 and TRBJ1-1; tentatively, D is TRBD1 (5 bases). Per germline, CDR1 SGHAT and CDR2 FQNNGV. The CDR3 length is 14 residues. The V gene lost 5 bases and the J gene lost 4 bases, with 14 bases spanning the gap. The CDR3 is CASSESGGTTEAFF. CDR3 coding DNA: TGTGCCAGCAGCGAATCGGGGGGTACCACTGAAGCTTTCTTT. Supplemented by reference TRBV11-2 and TRBJ1-1, the full variable domain reads EAGVAQSPRYKIIEKRQSVAFWCNPISGHATLYWYQQILGQGPKLLIQFQNNGVVDDSQLPKDRFSAERLKGVDSTLKIQPAKLEDSAVYLCASSESGGTTEAFFGQGTRLTVV.

In this sample, this clone turned up once. The V and J genes are TRBV28 and TRBJ1-1; D gene ambiguous. Trimming cost V 3 bases and J 4 bases, with 15 bases left between them. From germline, CDR1 is MDHEN and CDR2 SYDVKM. The CDR3 has 15 amino acids. The CDR3 spells CASSLGSTPITEAFF. The CDR3 DNA follows: TGTGCCAGCAGTTTGGGTAGCACACCGATCACTGAAGCTTTCTTT.

The chain carries TRBV6-5 and TRBJ2-7; D gene uncertain. The germline V and J ends were trimmed by 0 bases and 4 bases, with 13 bases remaining between them. The CDR3 is made up of 15 amino acids. Germline V gives CDR1 MNHEY, CDR2 SVGAGI. The DNA for the CDR3 is TGTGCCAGCAGTTACTCGTACGGAAAACTTTACGAGCAGTACTTC. Protein: CASSYSYGKLYEQYF.

The rearrangement uses TRBV4-3 and TRBJ1-2; the D gene is possibly TRBD1 (6 bases). CDR1 LGHNA and CDR2 YSLEER come from the germline V gene. Deletions cut 2 bases from V and 4 bases from J, with 11 bases between. The CDR3 length is 14 residues. The CDR3 loop is CASSQKGGGYGYTF. The CDR3 nucleotides read TGCGCCAGCAGCCAAAAGGGGGGGGGCTATGGCTACACCTTC.

This sequence joins TRBV28 and TRBJ1-2; D possibly corresponds to TRBD1 (5 bases). This CDR3 has 12 residues. Looked up from germline, CDR1 is MDHEN and CDR2 is SYDVKM. The V and J ends lost 3 bases and 8 bases respectively, with 10 bases between them. DNA for the CDR3: TGTGCCAGCAGTTTGGTGAAGGGGGGCTACACCTTC. It encodes CASSLVKGGYTF.

The V call is TRBV4-2, the J call TRBJ2-3; no clear D. The CDR3 runs to 14 residues. The V gene lost 2 bases and the J gene lost 3 bases, with 9 bases spanning the gap. Per the germline V gene, CDR1 is LGHNA and CDR2 is YNFKEQ. The CDR3 region is CASSQRLGTDTQYF. CDR3 coding DNA: TGTGCCAGCAGCCAACGGCTAGGGACAGATACGCAGTATTTT.

The chain combines TRBV19 with TRBJ2-1; 8 bases line up with TRBD1. CDR1 and CDR2 from the germline V gene are LNHDA and SQIVND (reference sequence). Trimming at V came to 5 bases and at J to 8 bases, leaving 14 bases not matched to a gene. CDR3 length: 16 amino acids. The CDR3 bases are TGTGCCAGTAGTCTACTATTAGGACAGGGTTTGTATGAGCAGTTCTTC. Translated, it gives CASSLLLGQGLYEQFF.

This sequence joins TRBV5-1 and TRBJ2-3; 9 bases align to TRBD2. This CDR3 comprises 20 residues. Germline values: CDR1 SGHRS, CDR2 YFSETQ. V shed 2 bases and J 2 bases; nucleotides not matched to a gene: 18. In DNA, the CDR3 is TGCGCCAGCAGCTTACGGGGCCAAAGTGCTAGCGGGATAAACACAGATACGCAGTATTTT. Translated: CASSLRGQSASGINTDTQYF.

This CDR3 is CASNGGLLNTEAFF. The CDR3 DNA follows: TGTGCCAGCAATGGGGGGCTCCTGAACACTGAAGCTTTCTTT. The rearrangement links TRBV9 to TRBJ1-1, with D perhaps TRBD1 (6 bases). This CDR3 region has 14 residues. Germline V gives CDR1 SGDLS, CDR2 YYNGEE. The V and J ends lost 6 bases and 0 bases respectively, with 12 bases between them.

The chain combines TRBV6-5 with TRBJ1-4; no reliable D call. The V gene lost 2 bases and the J gene lost 6 bases, with 10 bases spanning the gap. The CDR3 consists of 14 residues. Germline V lookup: CDR1 MNHEY, CDR2 SVGAGI. CDR3 residues: CASSYRQMDEKLFF. The CDR3 coding sequence is TGTGCCAGCAGTTACCGTCAGATGGATGAAAAACTGTTTTTT.

The chain links TRBV5-1 to TRBJ2-7; 7 nucleotides agree with TRBD1. The trim removed 0 bases at V and 2 bases at J, leaving 5 bases unmatched. The CDR3 totals 15 residues. Germline-derived CDR1 and CDR2 are SGHRS and YFSETQ. The CDR3 region is CASSLAWDRPYEQYF. The CDR3 bases are TGCGCCAGCAGCTTGGCATGGGACAGACCCTACGAGCAGTACTTC.

This chain links TRBV7-6 with TRBJ2-1, with 11 positions matching TRBD2. Germline loops: CDR1 SGHVS, CDR2 FNYEAQ. The CDR3 consists of 15 residues. Trimming removed 3 bases from V and 4 bases from J; junction bases left unmatched: 2. This CDR3 reads CASSLGLAEYNEQFF. The CDR3 DNA is TGTGCCAGCAGCTTGGGACTAGCGGAGTACAATGAGCAGTTCTTC.

The chain uses TRBV30 and TRBJ2-5; the D gene is possibly TRBD2 (7 bases). V was cut by 8 bases and J by 5 bases, with 24 bases left in between. The CDR3 sequence is 15 residues long. In germline, CDR1 is GTSNPN, CDR2 SVGIG (reference sequence). CDR3 bases: TGTGCCACGGGGGGCGCGCTCCTTTTTGGGGAGACCCAGTACTTC. Its protein is CATGGALLFGETQYF. Using reference TRBV30 and TRBJ2-5 for the parts outside the CDR3, the full variable domain is SQTIHQWPATLVQPVGSPLSLECTVEGTSNPNLYWYRQAAGRGLQLLFYSVGIGQISSEVPQNLSASRPQDRQFILSSKKLLLSDSGFYLCATGGALLFGETQYFGPGTRLLVL.

The chain couples TRBV12-3 or TRBV12-4 to TRBJ1-3; D ambiguous. The CDR3 consists of 13 residues. V was shortened by 5 bases and J by 4 bases, with 9 bases between the two germline ends. The CDR3 region has the DNA TGTGCCAGCAGTCTCACTCAGGGAAACACCATATATTTT. It is translated as CASSLTQGNTIYF.

The chain couples TRBV11-1 to TRBJ1-4; D possibly corresponds to TRBD1 (5 bases). The CDR3 runs 16 residues. CDR1 and CDR2 (germline): SGHAT, FQDESV (reference sequence). Trimming took off 5 bases at V and 4 bases at J, with 17 bases between the two ends. CDR3 sequence reads: CASSASGDSLNEKLFF. The CDR3 coding sequence is TGTGCCAGCAGCGCGTCCGGAGACAGCCTTAATGAAAAACTGTTTTTT.

The V call is TRBV28, the J call TRBJ2-7; D may be TRBD2 (5 bases). The germline V gene encodes CDR1 MDHEN and CDR2 SYDVKM. This CDR3 comprises 12 residues. Trimming took off 6 bases at V and 5 bases at J, with 11 bases between the two ends. The CDR3 coding sequence is TGTGCCAGCAGCCCCGCCGGGGACGAGCAGTACTTC. The encoded protein is CASSPAGDEQYF.

The rearrangement joins TRBV19 to TRBJ1-1; D not certain. Germline lookup yields CDR1 LNHDA and CDR2 SQIVND (reference sequence). The CDR3 totals 14 residues. V shed 5 bases and J shed 6 bases, with 16 bases lying between them. CDR3 DNA: TGTGCCAGTAGTCCGGGCGGAGCCCCCCCTGAAGCTTTCTTT. Residues: CASSPGGAPPEAFF.

The rearrangement links TRBV28 to TRBJ2-3; the D is unclear. The CDR3 loop spans 14 amino acids. Looked up from germline, CDR1 is MDHEN and CDR2 is SYDVKM. The V end lost 5 bases, the J end lost 7 bases, and 16 bases lay between the germline ends. The DNA of the CDR3 is TGTGCCAGCAGTCTAGGGTCGGCTAGGCATACGCAGTATTTT. It encodes CASSLGSARHTQYF.

This chain uses TRBV10-3 with TRBJ2-3; 9 nucleotides line up with TRBD1. The junction had 4 bases not matched to a gene; V was cut back by 3 bases and J by 3 bases. The CDR3 is 15 residues long. From germline, CDR1 is ENHRY and CDR2 SYGVKD. This CDR3 is CAISEGQGITDTQYF. CDR3 nucleotide sequence: TGTGCCATCAGTGAAGGACAGGGGATTACAGATACGCAGTATTTT.